This T cell receptor (beta chain) derives from a study of blood T cells in healthy people across ages (dated by TCRdb to the mid-2010s). With respect to the entire study: In model experiments, roughly one uniquely barcoded TCR beta cDNA molecule per two T cells was captured by template switching. Using deep sequencing normalized with unique cDNA molecular identifiers, the study measured how TCR beta repertoire diversity changes with age. The donors were divided into four age groups: young (average around 17 years), middle-aged (approximately 39), aged (around 67) and long-lived (about 79). To avoid experimental bias, donors of different ages were spread randomly across the sequencing lanes. Using the same blood draw, the study looked at two additional independent replicas of 1 million unique cDNA reads for two donors, one aged 18 to 29 and the other aged 80 or older. The investigation overall reported the following: Observed TCR beta diversity per million T cells fell roughly linearly with age, and a significant reduction was already apparent by age around 39. There was a strong correlation between observed TCR beta diversity and the percentage of naive T cells measured by flow cytometry. Compared with the aged group, more naive CD4+ T cells, fewer expanded clones and increased TCR diversity were shown by the long-lived group, suggesting age selection. The CMV infection status of donors was not known, potentially confounding age-related changes in expanded clonotypes. Estimates of total diversity based on one million sequenced T cells were regarded as lower bounds and as underestimates. Because profiling used bulk unsorted PBMCs, naive and antigen-experienced compartments could not be compared conclusively.

Libraries were built with 5' RACE. Sequencing relied on an Illumina HiSeq 2500. A second PCR of about 6 to 11 cycles was run with a J-beta primer mix and a sample-barcoded 5' primer. A template-switch 5' adaptor carrying 12 random nucleotides introduced a unique molecular identifier onto each TCR beta cDNA molecule. Each sample yielded at least 2.5 million CDR3-containing paired-end reads. First-strand cDNA was synthesized from all RNA with the Mint cDNA synthesis kit, primed by a TRBC-specific oligonucleotide. Following uracil-DNA glycosylase treatment, all cDNA underwent a first 18-cycle PCR with the universal primers M1SS and BC2_uni_R. The original methods were these. Normalization of each sample was performed by random selection of 1 million high-quality reads, each carrying a distinct molecular identifier. Reads with shared molecular identifiers were discarded instead of being binned into consensus sequences. CDR3 identification, clonotype clustering and error correction used MiTCR with a Q25 quality threshold and the strictest error-elimination algorithm. A nonparametric unseen species model using Euler transformation provided a lower-bound estimate of total TCR beta diversity. Starting from the raw public reads, TCRdb applied fastp trimming at Q25, assembled clones with MiXCR and retained in-frame beta chains. Merged by CDR3 protein, the rows form single entries marked with the most common genes and DNA. TCRdb's processing, not the study's, gives the V and J calls here. This sample is represented by more than 800,000 distinct CDR3 sequences; about 28% of them were singletons. The ten largest clones add up to approximately 15% of the sample.

This clonotype was observed at least ten times. Which antigen it targets is not known. Per-base qualities were not stored, and no clone one base away is much larger. Donors were roughly 40 systemically healthy Caucasian individuals from Russia aged roughly 6 to 90 years. Each donor gave approximately 9.3 milliliters of peripheral blood, collected into EDTA-treated Vacutainer tubes. Ficoll-Paque density-gradient centrifugation was used to isolate PBMCs, with at least 6 million per sample. Total RNA, at least 6 micrograms per sample, was extracted from PBMCs with Trizol reagent. For every donor, flow cytometry on a PBMC aliquot measured the percentage of naive CD45RAhigh/CD27high T cells. V and J are trimmed by 4 bases and 6 bases, and the gene matches miss 1 base of the junction. Reading from cysteine to phenylalanine, the CDR3 counts 12 amino acids. Of the read, only the CDR3 DNA is kept; its 36 bases are in frame from base 1. For CDR1 and CDR2, the germline V gene lists MRHNA and SNTAGT.

The sequence was obtained from an elderly woman in good health. Recombination joined TRBV6-4 with TRBJ1-2; 8 bases in the junction line up with TRBD1. Specimen: blood. CDR3 reads: CASSGTGNGYTF. The DNA sequence follows: TGTGCCAGCAGTGGGACAGGGAATGGCTACACCTTC.